The 21 T cell receptor beta chains in this list originate from one sample, sequenced in a study of blood T cell repertoires in COVID-19. Profiled with immunoSEQ multiplex PCR; TCRdb holds only in-frame clones, not every one. The table lists about 56,000 clones, approximately 80% of them singletons. Material: peripheral blood. The receptors stem from a woman older than 75 with acute or convalescent COVID-19.

The gene calls are TRBV3-1 (or the pseudogene TRBV3-2) and TRBJ2-5; possibly TRBD2 for D (7 bases). The ends were cut back, 1 base at V and 1 base at J, with 19 bases in the middle. Per the germline V gene, CDR1 is LGHDT and CDR2 is YNNKEL (reference sequence). The CDR3 extends over 18 amino acids. CDR3 sequence (DNA): TGTGCCAGCAGCCAAGTTAGGGGGGGGGCTTTTTTCCAAGAGACCCAGTACTTC. It yields the protein CASSQVRGGAFFQETQYF.

The chain uses TRBV5-6 and TRBJ1-1; D ambiguous. The CDR3 contains 15 residues. Germline values: CDR1 SGHDT, CDR2 YYEEEE. V shed 4 bases and J shed 5 bases, with 18 bases lying between them. The CDR3 DNA reads TGTGCCAGCAGCCGCTTGGAGAGGGCGGGAACTGAAGCTTTCTTT. Translated: CASSRLERAGTEAFF.

In this sample, this clone turned up once. The chain recombines TRBV28 with TRBJ1-2; 9 bases align to TRBD1. The germline V gene has CDR1 MDHEN and CDR2 SYDVKM. J was trimmed by 2 bases and V by 8 bases; bases with no gene match: 6. CDR3 size: 14 residues. CDR3 residues: CASYKTGGNYGYTF. CDR3 sequence (DNA): TGTGCCAGCTATAAGACAGGGGGAAACTATGGCTACACCTTC.

The chain is built from TRBV6-5 and TRBJ1-4; the D gene is possibly TRBD1 (5 bases). Deletions cut 4 bases from V and 4 bases from J, with 10 bases between. The CDR3 is made up of 14 amino acids. Germline CDR1 is MNHEY and CDR2 is SVGAGI. The CDR3 nucleotides read TGTGCCAGCAGTTTAGGGGCGATTAATGAAAAACTGTTTTTT. Its protein is CASSLGAINEKLFF.

The gene calls are TRBV5-1 and TRBJ2-1; 9 bases are a match to TRBD1. Germline V gene lookup returns CDR1 SGHRS and CDR2 YFSETQ. CDR3 length: 14 amino acids. V dropped 2 bases and J dropped 4; count of bases not matched to a gene: 1. In nucleotides, the CDR3 is TGCGCCAGCAGCTTTGGACAGGGGTACAATGAGCAGTTCTTC. The encoded protein is CASSFGQGYNEQFF.

The chain links TRBV5-1 to TRBJ2-2, with 8 bases matching TRBD1. Germline CDR1 reads SGHRS; CDR2 reads YFSETQ. Trimming removed 2 bases from V and 4 bases from J; junction bases left unmatched: 4. The CDR3 is 15 amino acids. The CDR3 DNA is TGCGCCAGCAGCTTCCAGGGGGCCGGCACCGGGGAGCTGTTTTTT. This sequence encodes CASSFQGAGTGELFF.

V and J are TRBV27 and TRBJ2-5; no clear D gene. The V and J ends lost 6 bases and 5 bases respectively, with 10 bases between them. CDR3 length: 12 amino acids. Germline values: CDR1 MNHEY, CDR2 SMNVEV (reference sequence). The CDR3 nucleotides read TGTGCCAGCAGAACAGTTCGTGAGACCCAGTACTTC. This encodes CASRTVRETQYF.

The chain recombines TRBV5-1 with TRBJ2-1, with 11 bases lining up with TRBD2. This CDR3 is 19 amino acids long. The germline CDR1 and CDR2 sequences are SGHRS and YFSETQ. The junction had 11 bases not matched to a gene; V was cut back by 3 bases and J by 0 bases. The chain's CDR3 is CASSSRGSGGESSYNEQFF. The CDR3 nucleotides are TGCGCCAGCAGCTCCCGGGGTAGCGGGGGGGAAAGCTCCTACAATGAGCAGTTCTTC.

The chain employs TRBV6-1 and TRBJ2-7; 7 nucleotides match TRBD1. The germline CDR1 and CDR2 sequences are MNHNS and SASEGT. V dropped 2 bases and J dropped 3; count of bases not matched to a gene: 7. The CDR3 spans 15 residues. The CDR3 coding sequence is TGTGCCAGCAGTGAATTAGGGGGCTTGGTCTACGAGCAGTACTTC. It yields the protein CASSELGGLVYEQYF.

The rearrangement links TRBV19 to TRBJ1-5; D perhaps matches TRBD1 (5 bases). Trimming removed 7 bases at V and 2 bases at J, with 12 bases between. The CDR3 is made up of 14 amino acids. Per the germline V gene, CDR1 is LNHDA and CDR2 is SQIVND (reference sequence). CDR3 amino acids: CASNRGFGNQPQHF. CDR3 DNA sequence: TGTGCCAGTAATAGGGGATTCGGCAATCAGCCCCAGCATTTT.

This rearrangement joins TRBV27 to TRBJ1-5, with D unclear. With 8 bases removed from V and 0 bases from J, the gap between germline ends came to 14 bases. The CDR3 spans 15 residues. CDR1 is MNHEY and CDR2 is SMNVEV in the germline V gene (reference sequence). The CDR3 loop reads CASSPSRLSNQPQHF. Written as DNA, the CDR3 is TGTGCCAGCTCCCCATCTAGGCTTAGCAATCAGCCCCAGCATTTT.

The chain joins TRBV5-1 to TRBJ1-2; TRBD1 aligns across 8 bases. V dropped 7 bases and J dropped 2; count of bases not matched to a gene: 10. The CDR3 covers 15 residues. The germline gives CDR1 SGHRS, CDR2 YFSETQ. CDR3 residues: CASSLWGQENYGYTF. CDR3 DNA: TGCGCCAGCTCTCTATGGGGACAGGAGAACTATGGCTACACCTTC.

The rearrangement uses TRBV5-4 and TRBJ1-2; no clear D. Germline values: CDR1 SGHNT, CDR2 YYREEE (reference sequence). Trimming removed 4 bases at V and 8 bases at J, with 18 bases between. There are 14 residues in the CDR3. CDR3 sequence: CASSPPESARGYTF. As DNA, the CDR3 is TGTGCCAGCAGCCCCCCTGAGTCTGCGAGGGGCTACACCTTC.

V and J are TRBV19 and TRBJ1-1, with TRBD1 as a possible D gene (6 bases). This CDR3 has 17 amino acids. Trimming took 5 bases from V and 3 from J, leaving 22 bases between them. Germline lookup yields CDR1 LNHDA and CDR2 SQIVND (reference sequence). The CDR3 reads CASSEDRFPRSDTEAFF. CDR3 nucleotides: TGTGCCAGTAGTGAGGACAGATTTCCCCGGTCGGACACTGAAGCTTTCTTT.

The rearrangement joins TRBV6-5 to TRBJ1-2; D gene uncertain. The CDR3 is made up of 14 amino acids. The ends were cut back, 2 bases at V and 3 bases at J, with 10 bases in the middle. Germline CDR1 is MNHEY and CDR2 is SVGAGI. CDR3 residues: CASSYRGSYYGYTF. The CDR3 DNA follows: TGTGCCAGCAGTTACCGGGGAAGTTACTATGGCTACACCTTC.

The chain carries TRBV12-5 and TRBJ1-5; tentatively, D is TRBD1 (5 bases). CDR3 length: 11 amino acids. Germline V gene lookup returns CDR1 LGHNT and CDR2 FRNRAP. Trimming took off 7 bases at V and 12 bases at J, with 13 bases between the two ends. The CDR3 bases are TGTGCTAGTGCCCTTGAACAGGTCCAGCATTTT. This encodes CASALEQVQHF.

The chain recombines TRBV6-6 with TRBJ2-2; unclear D gene. V lost 4 bases to trimming and J lost 6 bases, with 9 bases between them. There are 13 residues in the CDR3. Per the germline V gene, CDR1 is MNHNY and CDR2 is SVGAGI (reference sequence). The CDR3 DNA reads TGTGCCAGCAGTTTGGCTTGGTCCGGGGAGCTGTTTTTT. This codes for CASSLAWSGELFF.

This chain joins TRBV7-9 and TRBJ1-2, with D unresolved. V was cut by 1 base and J by 4 bases, with 13 bases left in between. Germline loops: CDR1 SEHNR, CDR2 FQNEAQ (reference sequence). This CDR3 has 15 residues. CDR3 in DNA: TGTGCCAGCAGCTTAGACCGATCAGGTGTCTATGGCTACACCTTC. It codes for CASSLDRSGVYGYTF.

The chain employs TRBV5-1 and TRBJ2-7, with 7 bases lining up with TRBD1. This CDR3 has 18 residues. The V gene end was trimmed by 4 bases and the J gene end by 0 bases; junction bases not matched to a gene: 16. Germline V gene lookup returns CDR1 SGHRS and CDR2 YFSETQ. DNA of the CDR3: TGCGCCAGCAGCGCGCTAACAGGGGTAGGCGGGCTCTCCTACGAGCAGTACTTC. Its translation is CASSALTGVGGLSYEQYF.

The chain couples TRBV2 to TRBJ2-3; 10 bases match TRBD2. Germline CDR1 and CDR2: SNHLY and FYNNEI. Unmatched junction bases numbered 3, after V lost 6 bases and J lost 0 bases. The CDR3 totals 15 residues. CDR3 in amino acids: CASRPSGSSTDTQYF. The CDR3 nucleotides read TGTGCCAGCAGGCCTAGCGGGAGTAGCACAGATACGCAGTATTTT. Full variable domain (outside the CDR3, taken from reference TRBV2 and TRBJ2-3): EPEVTQTPSHQVTQMGQEVILRCVPISNHLYFYWYRQILGQKVEFLVSFYNNEISEKSEIFDDQFSVERPDGSNFTLKIRSTKLEDSAMYFCASRPSGSSTDTQYFGPGTRLTVL.

This CDR3 reads CASSIASGGARDNEQFF. The CDR3 DNA is TGTGCCAGTAGTATTGCTAGCGGGGGGGCCCGGGACAATGAGCAGTTCTTC. The rearrangement uses TRBV19 and TRBJ2-1; 12 nucleotides line up with TRBD2. Germline trimming cut 3 bases from V and 5 bases from J; bases unmatched to any gene: 8. This CDR3 contains 17 residues. The germline CDR1 and CDR2 sequences are LNHDA and SQIVND (reference sequence).